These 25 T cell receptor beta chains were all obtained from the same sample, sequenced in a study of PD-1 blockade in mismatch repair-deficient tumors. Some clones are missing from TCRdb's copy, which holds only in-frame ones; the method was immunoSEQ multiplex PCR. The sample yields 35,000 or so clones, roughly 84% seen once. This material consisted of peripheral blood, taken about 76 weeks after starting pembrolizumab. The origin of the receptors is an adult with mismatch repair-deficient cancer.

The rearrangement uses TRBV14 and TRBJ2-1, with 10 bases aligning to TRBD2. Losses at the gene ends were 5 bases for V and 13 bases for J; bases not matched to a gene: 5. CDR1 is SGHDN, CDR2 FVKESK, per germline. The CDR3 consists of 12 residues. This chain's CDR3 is CASSSTSGFQFF. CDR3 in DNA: TGTGCCAGCAGCTCGACTAGCGGGTTTCAGTTCTTC.

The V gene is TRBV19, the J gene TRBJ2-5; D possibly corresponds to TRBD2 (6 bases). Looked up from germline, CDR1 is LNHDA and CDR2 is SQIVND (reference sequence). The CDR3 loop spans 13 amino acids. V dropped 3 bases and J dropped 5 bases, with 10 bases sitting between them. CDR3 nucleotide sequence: TGTGCCAGTAGTATCGGGGGATTTGAGACCCAGTACTTC. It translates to CASSIGGFETQYF.

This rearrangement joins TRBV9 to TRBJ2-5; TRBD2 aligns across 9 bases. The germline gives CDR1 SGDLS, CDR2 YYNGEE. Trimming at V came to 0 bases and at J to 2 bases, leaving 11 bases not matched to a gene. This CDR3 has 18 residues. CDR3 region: CASSVGAGGGPRQETQYF. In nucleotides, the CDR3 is TGTGCCAGCAGCGTAGGGGCGGGAGGGGGCCCTCGACAAGAGACCCAGTACTTC.

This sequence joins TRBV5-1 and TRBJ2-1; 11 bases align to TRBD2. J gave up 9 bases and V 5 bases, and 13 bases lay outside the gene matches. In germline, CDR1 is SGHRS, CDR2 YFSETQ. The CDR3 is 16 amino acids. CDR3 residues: CASSLYSTSGSAEQFF. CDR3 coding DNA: TGCGCCAGCAGTTTATATTCCACTAGCGGGAGTGCTGAGCAGTTCTTC.

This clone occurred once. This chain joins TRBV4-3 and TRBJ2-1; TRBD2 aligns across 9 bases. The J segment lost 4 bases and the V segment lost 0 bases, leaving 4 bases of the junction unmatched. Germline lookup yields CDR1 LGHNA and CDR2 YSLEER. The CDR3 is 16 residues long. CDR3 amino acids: CASSQEVAGAYNEQFF. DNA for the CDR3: TGCGCCAGCAGCCAAGAGGTAGCGGGAGCATACAATGAGCAGTTCTTC.

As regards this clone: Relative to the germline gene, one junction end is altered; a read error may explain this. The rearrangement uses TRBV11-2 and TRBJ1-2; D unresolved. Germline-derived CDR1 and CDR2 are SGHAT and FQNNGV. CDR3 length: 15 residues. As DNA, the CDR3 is TGTGCCAGCAGCTCCTTAGGGTCTTCTAAATATGGCTACACCTTC. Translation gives CASSSLGSSKYGYTF.

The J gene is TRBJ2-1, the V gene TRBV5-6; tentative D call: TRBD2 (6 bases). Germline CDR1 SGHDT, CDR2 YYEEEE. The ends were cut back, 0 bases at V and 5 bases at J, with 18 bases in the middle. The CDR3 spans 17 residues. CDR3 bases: TGTGCCAGCAGCTTGGGGCTAGCGACGAAACGCGACAATGAGCAGTTCTTC. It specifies CASSLGLATKRDNEQFF.

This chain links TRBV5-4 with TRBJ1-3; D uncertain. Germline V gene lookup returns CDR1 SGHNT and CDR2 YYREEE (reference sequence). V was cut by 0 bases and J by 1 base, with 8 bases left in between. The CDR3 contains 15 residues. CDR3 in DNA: TGTGCCAGCAGCTTGGACTTGGGATCTGGAAACACCATATATTTT. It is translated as CASSLDLGSGNTIYF.

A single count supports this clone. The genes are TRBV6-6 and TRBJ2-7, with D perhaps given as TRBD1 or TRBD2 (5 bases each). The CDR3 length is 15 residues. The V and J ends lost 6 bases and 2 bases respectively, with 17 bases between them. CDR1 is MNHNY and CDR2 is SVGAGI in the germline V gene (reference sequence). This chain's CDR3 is CASRPTGTGTYEQYF. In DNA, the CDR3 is TGTGCCAGCAGGCCAACCGGGACCGGCACCTACGAGCAGTACTTC.

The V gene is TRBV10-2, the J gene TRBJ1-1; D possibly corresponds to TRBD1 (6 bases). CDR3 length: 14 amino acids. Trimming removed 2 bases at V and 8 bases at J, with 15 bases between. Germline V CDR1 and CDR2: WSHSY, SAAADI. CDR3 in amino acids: CASSEGGPGEEAFF. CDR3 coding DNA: TGCGCCAGCAGTGAGGGGGGGCCAGGGGAGGAAGCTTTCTTT.

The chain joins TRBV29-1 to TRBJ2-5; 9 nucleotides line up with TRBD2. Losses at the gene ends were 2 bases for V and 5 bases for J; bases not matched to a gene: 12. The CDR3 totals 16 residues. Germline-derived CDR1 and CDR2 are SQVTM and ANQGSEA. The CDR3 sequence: CSVEIGGRGSGETQYF. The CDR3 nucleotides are TGCAGCGTTGAAATTGGCGGGAGGGGGTCTGGGGAGACCCAGTACTTC.

Here the CDR3 reads CASSQSGLAGAFNEQFF. CDR3 nucleotide sequence: TGCGCCAGCAGCCAATCAGGACTAGCGGGAGCTTTCAATGAGCAGTTCTTC. The chain combines TRBV4-1 with TRBJ2-1, with 13 bases matching TRBD2. CDR3 size: 17 residues. Trimming took 2 bases from V and 6 from J; bases not matched to a gene: 7. Germline V gene lookup returns CDR1 MGHRA and CDR2 YSYEKL.

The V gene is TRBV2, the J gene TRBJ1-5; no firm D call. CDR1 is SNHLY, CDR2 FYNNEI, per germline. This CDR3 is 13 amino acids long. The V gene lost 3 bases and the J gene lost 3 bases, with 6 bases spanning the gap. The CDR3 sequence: CASSERTNQPQHF. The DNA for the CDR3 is TGTGCCAGCAGTGAGCGTACCAATCAGCCCCAGCATTTT.

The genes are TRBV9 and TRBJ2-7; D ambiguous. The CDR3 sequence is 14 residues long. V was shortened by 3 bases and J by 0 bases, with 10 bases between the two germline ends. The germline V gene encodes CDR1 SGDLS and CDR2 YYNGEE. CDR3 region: CASSALASSYEQYF. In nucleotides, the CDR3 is TGTGCCAGCAGCGCCTTGGCCAGCTCCTACGAGCAGTACTTC. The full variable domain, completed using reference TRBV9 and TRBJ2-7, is DSGVTQTPKHLITATGQRVTLRCSPRSGDLSVYWYQQSLDQGLQFLIQYYNGEERAKGNILERFSAQQFPDLHSELNLSSLELGDSALYFCASSALASSYEQYFGPGTRLTVT.

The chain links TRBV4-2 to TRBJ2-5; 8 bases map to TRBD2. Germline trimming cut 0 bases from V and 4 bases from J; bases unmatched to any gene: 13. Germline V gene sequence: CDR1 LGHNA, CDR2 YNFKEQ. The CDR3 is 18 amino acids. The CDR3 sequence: CASSQDEGSGIGRETQYF. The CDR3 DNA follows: TGTGCCAGCAGCCAAGATGAGGGTAGCGGGATAGGCAGAGAGACCCAGTACTTC.

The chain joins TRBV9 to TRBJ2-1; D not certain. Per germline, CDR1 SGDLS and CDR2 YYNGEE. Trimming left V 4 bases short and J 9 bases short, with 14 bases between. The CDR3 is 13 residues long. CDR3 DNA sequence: TGTGCCAGCAGCACCCTTGGGATTTCTGAGCAGTTCTTC. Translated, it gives CASSTLGISEQFF.

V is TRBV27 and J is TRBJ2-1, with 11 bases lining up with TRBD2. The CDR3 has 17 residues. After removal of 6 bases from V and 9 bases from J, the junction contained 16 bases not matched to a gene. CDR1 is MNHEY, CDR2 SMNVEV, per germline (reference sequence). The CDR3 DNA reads TGTGCCAGCAGCCGGGACAGGGTCCCTAGCGGGAGGAGTGAGCAGTTCTTC. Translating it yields CASSRDRVPSGRSEQFF.

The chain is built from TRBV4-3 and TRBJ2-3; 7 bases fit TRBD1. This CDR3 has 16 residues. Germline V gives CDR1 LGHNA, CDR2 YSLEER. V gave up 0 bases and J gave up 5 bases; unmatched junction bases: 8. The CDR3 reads CASSQDTGQNVDTQYF. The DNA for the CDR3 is TGCGCCAGCAGCCAAGATACGGGACAGAACGTAGATACGCAGTATTTT.

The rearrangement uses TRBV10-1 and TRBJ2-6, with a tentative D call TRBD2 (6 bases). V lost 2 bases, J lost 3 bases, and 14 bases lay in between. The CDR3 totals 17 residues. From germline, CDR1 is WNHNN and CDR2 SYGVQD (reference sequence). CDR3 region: CASSERGGVGGANVLTF. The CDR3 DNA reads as TGCGCCAGCAGTGAGAGAGGAGGGGTTGGTGGGGCCAACGTCCTGACTTTC.

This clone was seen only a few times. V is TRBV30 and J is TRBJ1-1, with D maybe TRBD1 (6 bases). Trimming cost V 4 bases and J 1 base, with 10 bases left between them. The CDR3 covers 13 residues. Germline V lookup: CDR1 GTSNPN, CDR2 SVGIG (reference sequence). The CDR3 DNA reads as TGTGCCTGGATGGGACAAACGAACACTGAAGCTTTCTTT. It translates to CAWMGQTNTEAFF.

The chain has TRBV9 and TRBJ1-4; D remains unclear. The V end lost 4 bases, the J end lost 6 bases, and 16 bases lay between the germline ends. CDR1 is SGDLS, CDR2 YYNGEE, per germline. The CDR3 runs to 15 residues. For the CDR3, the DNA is TGTGCCAGCAGCTTCTCCCATGACGTAGATGAAAAACTGTTTTTT. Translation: CASSFSHDVDEKLFF. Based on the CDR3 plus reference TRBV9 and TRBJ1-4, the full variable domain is DSGVTQTPKHLITATGQRVTLRCSPRSGDLSVYWYQQSLDQGLQFLIQYYNGEERAKGNILERFSAQQFPDLHSELNLSSLELGDSALYFCASSFSHDVDEKLFFGSGTQLSVL.

CDR3 coding DNA: TGTGCCAGCAGCTTATCAGAAACAGGGGGCGGAGATGAAAAACTGTTTTTT. Protein sequence: CASSLSETGGGDEKLFF. The J gene is TRBJ1-4, the V gene TRBV7-9, with 9 bases matching TRBD1. V shed 2 bases and J 6 bases; nucleotides not matched to a gene: 10. Germline V gene data show CDR1 as SEHNR and CDR2 as FQNEAQ (reference sequence). This CDR3 region has 17 residues.

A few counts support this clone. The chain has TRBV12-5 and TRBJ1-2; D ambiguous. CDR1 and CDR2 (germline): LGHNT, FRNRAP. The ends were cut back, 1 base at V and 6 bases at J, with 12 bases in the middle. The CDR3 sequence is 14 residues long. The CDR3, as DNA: TGTGCTAGTGGTTTGGACCCGGACCCCCATGGCTACACCTTC. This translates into CASGLDPDPHGYTF.

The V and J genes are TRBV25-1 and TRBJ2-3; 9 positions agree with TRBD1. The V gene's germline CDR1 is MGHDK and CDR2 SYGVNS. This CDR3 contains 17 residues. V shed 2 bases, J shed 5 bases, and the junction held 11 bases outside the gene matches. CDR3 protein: CASSETGQGRILDTQYF. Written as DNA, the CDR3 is TGTGCCAGCAGTGAAACCGGACAGGGGCGAATATTAGATACGCAGTATTTT.

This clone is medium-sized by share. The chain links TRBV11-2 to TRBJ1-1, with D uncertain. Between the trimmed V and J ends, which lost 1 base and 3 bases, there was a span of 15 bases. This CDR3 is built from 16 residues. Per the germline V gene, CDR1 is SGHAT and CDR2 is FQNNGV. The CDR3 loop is CASSLAGRSGDTEAFF. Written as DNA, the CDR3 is TGTGCCAGCAGCTTAGCAGGACGGAGTGGGGACACTGAAGCTTTCTTT.